This passage covers 27 T cell receptor beta chains from one sample sequenced in a study of CD8 T cells in ankylosing spondylitis. Regarding the study as a whole: One TCR beta motif, made up of seven to nine highly homologous variants, appeared characteristic of ankylosing spondylitis blood.

These receptors have no identified antigens. TCRdb processed the 5' RACE reads anew with MiXCR; each CDR3 protein has one entry. Of approximately 540,000 distinct CDR3 sequences in the sample, roughly 13% are singletons; the top ten hold 6.8%. The sequencing input was blood, either unsorted or a sorted T cell fraction (not recorded which). The receptor source for this set is a male donor with ankylosing spondylitis.

The sample holds a few counts of this clonotype. The CDR3 sequence is CASSTENSQPQHF. The CDR3 region has the DNA TGTGCCAGCAGCACAGAAAACAGTCAGCCCCAGCATTTT. The rearrangement uses TRBV6-6 and TRBJ1-5; D is unresolved. The V end lost 6 bases, the J end lost 6 bases, and 12 bases lay between the germline ends. The CDR3 has 13 amino acids. Germline CDR1 is MNHNY and CDR2 is SVGAGI (reference sequence).

This clonotype was recorded at least ten times. The chain links TRBV12-3 or TRBV12-4 to TRBJ1-2; D might be TRBD1 (5 bases). V dropped 5 bases and J dropped 2 bases, with 15 bases sitting between them. The CDR3 is 15 amino acids. The CDR3 region is CASSTGRETNYGYTF. CDR3 nucleotides: TGTGCCAGCAGTACGGGACGGGAAACAAACTATGGCTACACCTTC.

This rearrangement joins TRBV27 to TRBJ2-7; TRBD2 aligns across 9 bases. The V and J ends lost 2 bases and 6 bases, in that order; junction bases with no gene match: 8. This CDR3 comprises 15 residues. Germline V CDR1 and CDR2: MNHEY, SMNVEV (reference sequence). For the CDR3, the DNA is TGTGCCAGCAGTTTAGGTGGGCGGGAGGGATGCGAGCAGTACGTC. Translated, it gives CASSLGGREGCEQYV.

This clonotype was observed a handful of times. This chain uses TRBV6-2 or TRBV6-3 with TRBJ2-7; 8 positions match TRBD1. CDR1 is MNHEY, CDR2 SVGEGT, per germline. The V segment lost 6 bases and the J segment 7 bases; nucleotides outside the gene matches: 11. This CDR3 is built from 14 residues. The CDR3 DNA reads as TGTGCCAGCAGCGGGACAGGTGGTTTTGGGGAGCAGTACGTC. As protein: CASSGTGGFGEQYV.

This clonotype turned up a few times. The chain employs TRBV15 and TRBJ2-7; 7 bases align to TRBD2. The CDR3 length is 13 residues. Trimming removed 6 bases from V and 3 bases from J; junction bases left unmatched: 5. Germline V CDR1 and CDR2: LNHNV, YYDKDF (reference sequence). This CDR3 reads CATSRLASYEQYV. The CDR3, as DNA: TGTGCCACCAGTCGACTAGCTAGCTACGAGCAGTACGTC.

The V gene is TRBV10-3, the J gene TRBJ2-1; TRBD2 aligns across 8 bases. V shed 4 bases, J shed 7 bases, and the junction held 15 bases outside the gene matches. CDR1 is ENHRY, CDR2 SYGVKD, per germline. The CDR3 sequence is 17 residues long. In nucleotides, the CDR3 is TGTGCCATCAGTGGTTTCCTAAGGCGGGAGGTGGCGAATGAGCAGTTCTTC. Translated, it gives CAISGFLRREVANEQFF.

This clonotype was seen only a few times. V gene TRBV7-9 combines with J gene TRBJ2-2; D remains ambiguous. The germline gives CDR1 SEHNR, CDR2 FQNEAQ (reference sequence). Trimming removed 1 base from V and 0 bases from J, with 9 bases in between. This CDR3 is built from 16 residues. Here the CDR3 DNA reads TGTGCCAGCAGCTTAGGTGCGACGGCGAACACCGGGGAGCTGTTTTTT. Its protein product is CASSLGATANTGELFF.

Only a few counts were recorded for this clonotype. The V call is TRBV7-9, the J call TRBJ1-5; maybe TRBD1 (5 bases). V was trimmed by 5 bases and J by 4 bases, leaving 18 bases between them. Per the germline V gene, CDR1 is SEHNR and CDR2 is FQNEAQ (reference sequence). CDR3 length equals 16 residues. The CDR3 nucleotides read TGTGCCAGCAGCAATTTGAGTGGTGGGGGGAATCAGCCCCAGCATTTT. Translating gives CASSNLSGGGNQPQHF.

This clonotype has just a few counts. The rearrangement joins TRBV6-2 or TRBV6-3 to TRBJ2-5, with TRBD2 matching 8 bases. After removal of 4 bases from V and 0 bases from J, the junction contained 1 base not matched to a gene. There are 14 residues in the CDR3. The V gene's germline CDR1 is MNHEY and CDR2 SVGEGT. CDR3 nucleotides: TGTGCCAGCAGTTCACTAGCGGACCAAGAGACCCAGTACTTC. Residues: CASSSLADQETQYF.

V usage is TRBV10-3 and J usage is TRBJ1-6, with D possibly being TRBD1 (6 bases). The germline V gene has CDR1 ENHRY and CDR2 SYGVKD. The CDR3 has 14 residues. Trimming took off 5 bases at V and 5 bases at J, with 10 bases between the two ends. The CDR3 region is CAISQGTHNSPLHF. The CDR3 bases are TGTGCCATCAGTCAGGGGACGCATAATTCACCCCTCCACTTT.

This clonotype was seen at least ten times. The chain employs TRBV5-1 and TRBJ2-1; D is possibly TRBD2 (8 bases). Germline CDR1 reads SGHRS; CDR2 reads YFSETQ. The V gene lost 3 bases and the J gene lost 4 bases, with 17 bases spanning the gap. The CDR3 runs to 16 residues. CDR3 sequence reads: CASSSAGGQQYNEQFF. The CDR3 nucleotides are TGCGCCAGCAGCTCGGCGGGGGGACAGCAATACAATGAGCAGTTCTTC.

The chain uses TRBV29-1 and TRBJ2-1, with 8 bases that match TRBD2. The CDR3 totals 12 residues. The germline V gene encodes CDR1 SQVTM and CDR2 ANQGSEA. V gave up 4 bases and J gave up 10 bases; unmatched junction bases: 6. CDR3 amino acids: CSVGGLASEQFF. In DNA form, the CDR3 reads TGCAGCGTTGGAGGACTAGCAAGCGAGCAGTTCTTC.

The sample holds a few counts of this clonotype. This chain uses TRBV20-1 with TRBJ1-2, with D perhaps TRBD1 (6 bases). Germline V gene sequence: CDR1 DFQATT, CDR2 SNEGSKA (reference sequence). This CDR3 has 15 residues. With 0 bases removed from V and 1 base from J, the gap between germline ends came to 12 bases. The CDR3 here is CSAREGGRHNYGYTF. In DNA, the CDR3 is TGCAGTGCTAGAGAAGGGGGGCGACATAACTATGGCTACACCTTC.

This clonotype appeared many times. The V gene is TRBV11-2, the J gene TRBJ2-5; D remains ambiguous. The CDR3 spans 13 residues. The germline V gene has CDR1 SGHAT and CDR2 FQNNGV. V was clipped by 0 bases and J by 5 bases, with 7 bases between them. The CDR3 DNA follows: TGTGCCAGCAGCTTAGATCCAGACGAGACCCAGTACTTC. Residues: CASSLDPDETQYF.

This clonotype was picked up many times. The chain employs TRBV12-3 or TRBV12-4 and TRBJ2-1; a possible D gene is TRBD2 (5 bases). Trimming took 3 bases from V and 7 from J, leaving 10 bases between them. This CDR3 region has 13 residues. The CDR3 reads CASSFRELNEQFF. The CDR3 nucleotides read TGTGCCAGCAGTTTCCGGGAACTGAATGAGCAGTTCTTC.

A few counts support this clonotype. V is TRBV7-8 and J is TRBJ2-1, with a tentative D call TRBD1 (6 bases). There are 16 residues in the CDR3. Germline V lookup: CDR1 SGHVS, CDR2 FQNEAQ. V gave up 1 base and J gave up 4 bases, with 14 bases separating them. The CDR3: CASSLGGVGAYNEQFF. The CDR3, as DNA: TGTGCCAGCAGCTTAGGTGGGGTGGGGGCTTACAATGAGCAGTTCTTC. The complete variable domain, with remaining parts taken from reference TRBV7-8 and TRBJ2-1, reads GAGVSQSPRYKVAKRGQDVALRCDPISGHVSLFWYQQALGQGPEFLTYFQNEAQLDKSGLPSDRFFAERPEGSVSTLKIQRTQQEDSAVYLCASSLGGVGAYNEQFFGPGTRLTVL.

This clonotype was counted at least ten times. The chain uses TRBV5-1 and TRBJ2-1, with TRBD2 identical over 13 bases. The CDR3 runs 18 residues. Germline V lookup: CDR1 SGHRS, CDR2 YFSETQ. J lost 3 bases, V lost 0 bases, and 6 bases had no gene match. CDR3 DNA sequence: TGCGCCAGCAGCTTGGCCTTTACTAGCGGGAGGGACTACAATGAGCAGTTCTTC. The encoded protein is CASSLAFTSGRDYNEQFF.

This chain uses TRBV5-5 with TRBJ2-5; no clear D. The CDR3 is made up of 13 amino acids. Trimming took off 4 bases at V and 2 bases at J, with 9 bases between the two ends. Germline CDR1 SGHKS, CDR2 YYEKEE (reference sequence). The CDR3 nucleotides are TGTGCCAGCAGCGTCACAGATCAAGAGACCCAGTACTTC. This codes for CASSVTDQETQYF.

The CDR3 coding sequence is TGTGCCACCAGTGATCCCAGTCTCTATGGCTACACCTTC. Amino acid sequence: CATSDPSLYGYTF. The chain joins TRBV24-1 to TRBJ1-2, with D uncertain. The CDR3 covers 13 residues. Germline CDR1 and CDR2: KGHDR and SFDVKD. V was pared by 3 bases and J by 4 bases, with 8 bases between.

This clonotype came up a few times. The CDR3 spells CSVEALLGYGYTF. Written as DNA, the CDR3 is TGCAGCGTTGAAGCCCTACTAGGGTATGGCTACACCTTC. This rearrangement joins TRBV29-1 to TRBJ1-2; the D is unclear. The CDR3 is made up of 13 amino acids. Deletions cut 1 base from V and 5 bases from J, with 11 bases between. Germline V lookup: CDR1 SQVTM, CDR2 ANQGSEA.

The chain employs TRBV20-1 and TRBJ2-1; tentatively, D is TRBD1 or TRBD2 (5 bases each). The germline gives CDR1 DFQATT, CDR2 SNEGSKA (reference sequence). The CDR3 sequence is 15 residues long. Trimming removed 3 bases from V and 8 bases from J, with 20 bases in between. The chain's CDR3 is CSARSRTGLGDEQFF. CDR3 DNA sequence: TGCAGTGCTAGGTCTAGAACGGGCCTGGGGGATGAGCAGTTCTTC.

This clonotype appeared many times. CDR3 region: CAISGGTATDTQYF. Here the CDR3 DNA reads TGTGCCATCAGTGGTGGGACAGCCACAGATACGCAGTATTTT. The chain links TRBV10-3 to TRBJ2-3; 7 bases are shared with TRBD1. V was clipped by 4 bases and J by 2 bases; unmatched bases: 3. The CDR3 has 14 residues. Looked up from germline, CDR1 is ENHRY and CDR2 is SYGVKD.

Many counts were recorded for this clonotype. The V gene is TRBV10-3, the J gene TRBJ2-3; the D is unclear. The CDR3 runs to 15 residues. Germline assignment: CDR1 ENHRY and CDR2 SYGVKD. The germline V and J ends were trimmed by 3 bases and 1 base, with 11 bases remaining between them. CDR3 region: CAISERAEGTDTQYF. DNA of the CDR3: TGTGCCATCAGTGAACGTGCTGAGGGCACAGATACGCAGTATTTT.

The J gene is TRBJ2-3, the V gene TRBV7-9; 13 positions match TRBD2. The ends lost 4 bases at V and 0 bases at J; junction bases unmatched: 1. The CDR3 runs to 16 residues. Germline V lookup: CDR1 SEHNR, CDR2 FQNEAQ (reference sequence). In DNA, the CDR3 is TGTGCCAGCAGCTGGGGACTAGCGGGGAGCACAGATACGCAGTATTTT. Its translation is CASSWGLAGSTDTQYF.

This clonotype was counted only a few times. V and J are TRBV27 and TRBJ2-3, with 12 bases matching TRBD2. V shed 5 bases, J shed 5 bases, and the junction held 5 bases outside the gene matches. The CDR3 extends over 15 amino acids. CDR1 is MNHEY, CDR2 SMNVEV, per germline (reference sequence). CDR3: CASSPLAGGLDTQYF. In DNA form, the CDR3 reads TGTGCCAGCAGTCCACTAGCGGGAGGTTTAGATACGCAGTATTTT.

V usage is TRBV5-6 and J usage is TRBJ2-2; TRBD2 aligns across 13 bases. The CDR3 length is 18 residues. Germline V gene data show CDR1 as SGHDT and CDR2 as YYEEEE. V was clipped by 4 bases and J by 7 bases; unmatched bases: 13. The CDR3 DNA reads as TGTGCCAGCAGCAGTGCAGACGGACTAGCGGGAGTAGTCGGGGAGCTGTTTTTT. Protein: CASSSADGLAGVVGELFF.

This clonotype was seen only a few times. This rearrangement joins TRBV28 to TRBJ2-1; TRBD1 agrees at 12 bases. Trimming took 4 bases from V and 6 from J; bases not matched to a gene: 7. The CDR3 totals 16 residues. In germline, CDR1 is MDHEN, CDR2 SYDVKM. The CDR3 coding sequence is TGTGCCAGCAGTTCTACCGGGACAGGGGGCATCAATGAGCAGTTCTTC. It specifies CASSSTGTGGINEQFF. Full variable domain (rest looked up from reference TRBV28 and TRBJ2-1): DVKVTQSSRYLVKRTGEKVFLECVQDMDHENMFWYRQDPGLGLRLIYFSYDVKMKEKGDIPEGYSVSREKKERFSLILESASTNQTSMYLCASSSTGTGGINEQFFGPGTRLTVL.